The source of this TCR beta chain is a study of blood T cells in healthy people across ages. Findings and caveats of the study: More naive CD4+ cells and higher diversity were found in long-lived than in aged donors. A strong correlation was seen between TCR beta diversity and naive T cell percentage.

Concerning this clonotype itself: What it binds is not known.

A J-beta primer mix and a sample-barcoded 5' primer were used in a second PCR of about 6 to 12 cycles. MiXCR, applied by TCRdb to the 5' RACE reads, yields one record per CDR3 protein. The table shows approximately 290,000 distinct CDR3 sequences, with roughly 26% occurring only once. J was trimmed by 4 bases and V by 5 bases; bases with no gene match: 5. Looked up from germline, CDR1 is SQVTM and CDR2 is ANQGSEA. This CDR3 comprises 14 residues. Sequenced material: blood. V usage is TRBV29-1 and J usage is TRBJ1-4, with TRBD1 identical over 9 bases. This receptor was taken from a woman in her 70s in good health. CDR3 in DNA: TGCAGCGTTTCGCGACAGGGGGGTAATGAAAAACTGTTTTTT. It translates to CSVSRQGGNEKLFF.